The 27 T cell receptor beta chains below all came from one sample that was sequenced in a study of T cells after yellow fever vaccination. TCRdb re-derived calls from the 5' RACE reads in MiXCR, one entry per CDR3 protein. The sample shows some 240,000 distinct CDR3 sequences, about 3.5% of them seen only once. The sequencing used PBMCs, collected 15 days after the yellow fever booster vaccination. The source of these receptors is a man younger than 35 who received the YFV17D yellow fever vaccine.

This clonotype has a count of ten or more. V and J are TRBV5-1 and TRBJ2-3; TRBD2 agrees at 8 bases. The CDR3 spans 16 residues. Per germline, CDR1 SGHRS and CDR2 YFSETQ. With V trimmed by 3 bases and J by 0 bases, 6 bases remained unmatched. Here the CDR3 DNA reads TGCGCCAGCAGCTCCACTAGCGGACCTAGCACAGATACGCAGTATTTT. Protein sequence: CASSSTSGPSTDTQYF.

This clonotype showed up many times. This chain links TRBV5-1 with TRBJ2-5; D is uncertain. The CDR3 runs to 12 residues. The germline V gene encodes CDR1 SGHRS and CDR2 YFSETQ. Trimming cost V 5 bases and J 2 bases, with 7 bases left between them. CDR3 loop: CASRAQQETQYF. For the CDR3, the DNA is TGCGCCAGCAGGGCACAGCAAGAGACCCAGTACTTC. The whole variable domain, remainder taken from reference TRBV5-1 and TRBJ2-5, is KAGVTQTPRYLIKTRGQQVTLSCSPISGHRSVSWYQQTPGQGLQFLFEYFSETQRNKGNFPGRFSGRQFSNSRSEMNVSTLELGDSALYLCASRAQQETQYFGPGTRLLVL.

Many counts were recorded for this clonotype. The V gene is TRBV16, the J gene TRBJ2-7; perhaps TRBD1 as D (5 bases). This CDR3 has 16 residues. V shed 0 bases and J shed 1 base, with 13 bases lying between them. The germline V gene encodes CDR1 KGHSY and CDR2 FQNENV. CDR3 coding DNA: TGTGCCAGCAGCCAATCGGTCCAGGGCTCGTCCTACGAGCAGTACGTC. It translates to CASSQSVQGSSYEQYV.

This clonotype has at least ten counts. The rearrangement uses TRBV12-3 or TRBV12-4 and TRBJ1-2, with a weak D call TRBD1 (5 bases). Trimming took off 6 bases at V and 8 bases at J, with 22 bases between the two ends. This CDR3 contains 15 residues. The CDR3 sequence is CASSPGGATLYGYTF. The CDR3 DNA reads TGTGCCAGCAGCCCTGGGGGAGCCACCCTCTACGGCTACACCTTC.

In this sample, this clonotype turned up many times. The chain uses TRBV19 and TRBJ2-7, with TRBD2 identical over 7 bases. The ends lost 7 bases at V and 2 bases at J; junction bases unmatched: 8. This CDR3 is built from 14 residues. The germline CDR1 and CDR2 sequences are LNHDA and SQIVND (reference sequence). In DNA, the CDR3 is TGTGCCAGTAAGCGGTTGGGGGGGACCTACGAGCAGTACGTC. Translated, it gives CASKRLGGTYEQYV.

This clonotype was picked up many times. The chain recombines TRBV5-6 with TRBJ2-3; the match to TRBD2 covers 10 bases. The germline CDR1 and CDR2 sequences are SGHDT and YYEEEE. This CDR3 is 13 amino acids long. Trimming at V came to 8 bases and at J to 4 bases, leaving 4 bases not matched to a gene. The CDR3 bases are TGTGCCAGTACTAGCGGGGTAGCAGATACGCAGTATTTT. As protein: CASTSGVADTQYF.

This clonotype was counted many times. V usage is TRBV15 and J usage is TRBJ2-4; 8 nucleotides line up with TRBD1. The CDR3 is made up of 16 amino acids. Trimming took 5 bases from V and 2 from J; bases not matched to a gene: 8. Germline loops: CDR1 LNHNV, CDR2 YYDKDF (reference sequence). The CDR3 DNA reads TGTGCCACCAGCTCCCGGACAGGGACGACCAAAAACATTCAGTACTTC. This encodes CATSSRTGTTKNIQYF.

In this sample, this clonotype turned up many times. The chain employs TRBV7-2 and TRBJ2-7, with D possibly TRBD2 on 6 matching bases. The germline V gene has CDR1 SGHTA and CDR2 FQGNSA. The CDR3 contains 15 residues. The germline V and J ends were trimmed by 2 bases and 0 bases, with 11 bases remaining between them. CDR3 nucleotides: TGTGCCAGCAGCTTAATCCCCGGGAGCTCCTACGAGCAGTACGTC. Translating gives CASSLIPGSSYEQYV.

This clonotype was picked up many times. The chain links TRBV27 to TRBJ1-5, with D unresolved. The germline gives CDR1 MNHEY, CDR2 SMNVEV (reference sequence). The CDR3 contains 14 residues. V lost 1 base and J lost 10, with 14 bases in between. In DNA, the CDR3 is TGTGCCAGCAGTTTATACAAAACAATCAGCCCCCAGCATTTT. This gives the protein CASSLYKTISPQHF.

This clonotype was counted many times. This rearrangement joins TRBV4-2 to TRBJ1-2; D unclear. CDR1 is LGHNA and CDR2 is YNFKEQ in the germline V gene. The CDR3 has 17 amino acids. Trimming pared 0 bases from V and 7 bases from J, leaving 21 bases between. The chain's CDR3 is CASSQDNSFPGISGYTF. DNA for the CDR3: TGTGCCAGCAGCCAAGATAATAGTTTTCCGGGGATAAGTGGCTACACCTTC.

This clonotype showed up just a few times. This chain links TRBV18 with TRBJ2-5; D is possibly TRBD2 (6 bases). Germline V gives CDR1 KGHSH, CDR2 LQKENI. The CDR3 runs to 15 residues. Trimming pared 4 bases from V and 4 bases from J, leaving 16 bases between. The DNA of the CDR3 is TGTGCCAGCTCACAGATACTAGCCGCCCCAGAGACCCAGTACTTC. Amino acids: CASSQILAAPETQYF.

This clonotype was counted ten times or more. This chain uses TRBV10-3 with TRBJ1-2; unclear D gene. This CDR3 comprises 15 residues. Germline values: CDR1 ENHRY, CDR2 SYGVKD. Trimming took off 0 bases at V and 1 base at J, with 9 bases between the two ends. The CDR3 loop is CAISESRRFNYGYTF. The CDR3 DNA is TGTGCCATCAGTGAGTCTCGGCGGTTTAACTATGGCTACACCTTC.

In its sample, this clonotype was seen many times. The junction differs from germline at one of its ends, possibly a read error. As DNA, the CDR3 is TGTGCCAGCAGCGGACGACAGGGGGCTCTGACTGAAGTTTTCTTT. This gives the protein CASSGRQGALTEVFF. V gene TRBV9 combines with J gene TRBJ1-1, with TRBD1 matching 10 bases. Per the germline V gene, CDR1 is SGDLS and CDR2 is YYNGEE. The CDR3 sequence is 15 residues long. The complete variable domain, with remaining parts taken from reference TRBV9 and TRBJ1-1, reads DSGVTQTPKHLITATGQRVTLRCSPRSGDLSVYWYQQSLDQGLQFLIQYYNGEERAKGNILERFSAQQFPDLHSELNLSSLELGDSALYFCASSGRQGALTEVFFGQGTRLTVV.

This clonotype appeared many times. CDR3 nucleotide sequence: TGCGCCAGCAGCCACCCCAACCTAGGGGCCGCTCCAGTCCTGACTTTC. Protein: CASSHPNLGAAPVLTF. This chain connects TRBV4-3 to TRBJ2-6; D is possibly TRBD1 (5 bases). The ends were cut back, 3 bases at V and 13 bases at J, with 22 bases in the middle. This CDR3 region has 16 residues. Germline CDR1 LGHNA, CDR2 YSLEER.

This clonotype was observed at least ten times. The V and J genes are TRBV7-2 and TRBJ2-7, with 7 bases fitting TRBD2. The trim removed 1 base at V and 0 bases at J, leaving 3 bases unmatched. CDR3 length: 15 residues. The V gene's germline CDR1 is SGHTA and CDR2 FQGNSA. The CDR3 protein is CASSLVPGGSYEQYF. CDR3 nucleotide sequence: TGTGCCAGCAGCTTAGTGCCGGGGGGCTCCTACGAGCAGTACTTC.

This clonotype was picked up many times. The J gene is TRBJ1-2, the V gene TRBV5-1; 9 positions match TRBD1. The V gene's germline CDR1 is SGHRS and CDR2 YFSETQ. J gave up 2 bases and V 0 bases, and 2 bases lay outside the gene matches. This CDR3 has 15 amino acids. In nucleotides, the CDR3 is TGCGCCAGCAGCTTGGCTGGGACAGGGAACTATGGCTACACCTTC. It specifies CASSLAGTGNYGYTF.

At least ten counts were recorded for this clonotype. The rearrangement joins TRBV20-1 to TRBJ2-7, with 9 bases identical to TRBD1. There are 13 residues in the CDR3. Germline CDR1 DFQATT, CDR2 SNEGSKA (reference sequence). Unmatched junction bases numbered 4, after V lost 5 bases and J lost 2 bases. The CDR3: CSASGTGTYEQYF. CDR3 nucleotides: TGCAGTGCTTCCGGGACAGGGACCTACGAGCAGTACTTC.

There are many counts of this clonotype. This sequence joins TRBV25-1 and TRBJ1-6, with D tentatively TRBD1 (5 bases). The CDR3 sequence is 18 residues long. CDR1 is MGHDK, CDR2 SYGVNS, per germline. V lost 2 bases and J 0 bases, leaving 14 bases between the germline ends. The CDR3 region has the DNA TGTGCCAGCAGTGAAATGGGGGGGATCGGCTCCTATAATTCACCCCTCCACTTT. Translating gives CASSEMGGIGSYNSPLHF.

This clonotype occurred many times. The chain has TRBV25-1 and TRBJ2-3; TRBD2 aligns across 10 bases. The CDR3 loop spans 15 amino acids. V shed 7 bases and J 6 bases; nucleotides not matched to a gene: 10. Germline V gene lookup returns CDR1 MGHDK and CDR2 SYGVNS. The chain's CDR3 is CASNNKSGGADTQYF. In DNA form, the CDR3 reads TGTGCCAGCAACAATAAAAGCGGGGGGGCGGATACGCAGTATTTT.

This clonotype was found many times. The V gene is TRBV7-2, the J gene TRBJ2-1; D tentatively fits TRBD1 or TRBD2 (5 bases each). This CDR3 has 15 amino acids. V gave up 4 bases and J gave up 8 bases, with 18 bases separating them. Germline V gene sequence: CDR1 SGHTA, CDR2 FQGNSA. DNA of the CDR3: TGTGCCAGCAGCTCAACCCCATTGGGGGTGGATGAGCAGTTCTTC. This gives the protein CASSSTPLGVDEQFF.

This clonotype was counted ten times or more. This rearrangement joins TRBV7-9 to TRBJ2-2, with 9 bases matching TRBD1. V lost 4 bases and J lost 9; bases outside the gene matches: 6. This CDR3 is 14 amino acids long. CDR1 is SEHNR and CDR2 is FQNEAQ in the germline V gene (reference sequence). In DNA, the CDR3 is TGTGCCAGCAGCTGGGACAGGGTGCGAAGGGAGCTGTTTTTT. Translation gives CASSWDRVRRELFF.

This clonotype has a count of ten or more. The rearrangement uses TRBV20-1 and TRBJ2-4, with 11 positions matching TRBD1. This CDR3 spans 14 amino acids. Per germline, CDR1 DFQATT and CDR2 SNEGSKA (reference sequence). Losses at the gene ends were 5 bases for V and 7 bases for J; bases not matched to a gene: 7. CDR3 loop: CSAFGQGAVNIQYF. For the CDR3, the DNA is TGCAGTGCTTTCGGACAGGGGGCGGTCAACATTCAGTACTTC.

This clonotype was counted ten times or more. The V gene is TRBV20-1, the J gene TRBJ2-5; 9 nucleotides match TRBD2. CDR1 and CDR2 (germline): DFQATT, SNEGSKA (reference sequence). The ends lost 4 bases at V and 4 bases at J; junction bases unmatched: 10. The CDR3 spans 15 residues. The chain's CDR3 is CSATGLAGSSETQYF. DNA of the CDR3: TGCAGTGCTACAGGTCTAGCGGGAAGTTCAGAGACCCAGTACTTC.

A remark on this clonotype: A much larger clone differs from this one at a single base, so this may be a read error. The chain combines TRBV6-2 or TRBV6-3 with TRBJ2-7; the D gene could be TRBD1 or TRBD2 (5 bases each). The CDR3 spans 14 residues. Trimming cost V 2 bases and J 6 bases, with 14 bases left between them. Germline CDR1 MNHEY, CDR2 SVGEGT. CDR3 DNA sequence: TGTGCCAGCAGTTACGGGACGACTACCTTCGAGCAGTACGTC. Residues: CASSYGTTTFEQYV.

This clonotype showed up many times. The chain links TRBV6-1 to TRBJ1-2; D might be TRBD1 (5 bases). Between the trimmed V and J ends, which lost 7 bases and 4 bases, there was a span of 13 bases. The CDR3 totals 13 residues. In germline, CDR1 is MNHNS, CDR2 SASEGT. Written as DNA, the CDR3 is TGTGCCAGCACAGTGCAGGGAGGCTATGGCTACACCTTC. Protein: CASTVQGGYGYTF.

This clonotype was seen repeatedly, ten times or more. The chain carries TRBV12-3 or TRBV12-4 and TRBJ1-5; D not resolved. Trimming took off 5 bases at V and 5 bases at J, with 10 bases between the two ends. The length of the CDR3 is 13 residues. CDR3 residues: CASSGVGDQPQHF. The CDR3 nucleotides are TGTGCCAGCAGTGGGGTAGGTGATCAGCCCCAGCATTTT.

This chain uses TRBV12-3 or TRBV12-4 with TRBJ1-1, with 7 positions matching TRBD1. The CDR3 is made up of 16 amino acids. The V and J ends lost 5 bases and 4 bases, in that order; junction bases with no gene match: 13. The CDR3: CASSPHPYRGTTEAFF. The CDR3 DNA reads as TGTGCCAGCAGTCCCCACCCTTACAGGGGTACCACTGAAGCTTTCTTT.